The following is a T cell receptor beta chain sequence with its context. The antigen remains unidentified. Synthesis of TCR beta cDNA relied on 5'RACE template switching carrying UMIs. TCRdb re-called the 5' RACE reads and catalogs CDR3 proteins one per entry, DNA excluded. The sample's table shows about 460,000 distinct CDR3 sequences. The data were taken from a study of T cells expressing NK-cell markers. For the study at large: Researchers got TCR beta repertoires out of sorted CD3+CD56+NKG2C+, CD3+CD56+NKG2C- and CD3+CD56-NKG2C+ T cells.

Study conclusions and caveats: In 5 to 7 donors, dominant NKG2C+ clonotypes were roughly 1.0-7.5% of CD8+ T cells. These clonotypes additionally ranked first within the CD3+CD56-NKG2C+ fraction of a few donors.

This CDR3 has 14 amino acids. Germline V lookup: CDR1 LNHNV, CDR2 YYDKDF (reference sequence). The sample comprised blood T cells: a sorted CD56 or NKG2C T cell subset, CD4+ or CD8+ T cells, or bulk PBMC T cells (not recorded which). This sequence joins TRBV15 and TRBJ1-1; TCRdb calls TRBD1, which cannot be checked without DNA. This clonotype originated in a woman in her 50s in good health. CDR3 protein: CATSRENQDIRAFF.